Only a few counts were recorded for the clone carrying this TCR beta chain. The antigen is not known. The source of the sample is a study of response to subunit inactivated influenza vaccine. The CDR3 covers 15 residues. Trimming cost V 6 bases and J 3 bases, with 18 bases left between them. The germline CDR1 and CDR2 sequences are DFQATT and SNEGSKA (reference sequence). Study findings and constraints: There was a suggestion from the authors that each seasonal influenza vaccination recruits few new T cells.

TCRdb reprocessed the RT-PCR reads with MiXCR, giving one entry per CDR3 protein. The repertoire holds under 950,000 distinct CDR3 sequences, around 20% seen once, with 9.5% to 13% in the top ten. The genes are TRBV20-1 and TRBJ1-5, with a weak D call TRBD1 (5 bases). The clonotype was recovered from a man aged 50 or older who received an inactivated influenza vaccine. The source material was PBMCs from blood, sampled roughly 5 days after vaccination. The CDR3 is CSAKGRAGVNQPQHF. The CDR3, as DNA: TGCAGTGCAAAGGGGAGGGCGGGGGTCAATCAGCCCCAGCATTTT.